The 10 T cell receptor beta chains given below trace back to one sample, sequenced in a study of blood T cell repertoires in COVID-19. Generated by immunoSEQ multiplex PCR, the TCRdb table keeps only in-frame clones and is missing some. Seen here are 150,000 or so clones, more than 85% observed once, and the top ten hold 0.55% to 0.6%. Sequencing input: peripheral blood. All receptors derive from a man in his sixties with COVID-19, enrolled during active disease.

CDR3 amino acids: CASSLEIGADEKLFF. For the CDR3, the DNA is TGTGCCAGCAGCTTAGAGATAGGGGCGGATGAAAAACTGTTTTTT. The chain employs TRBV7-2 and TRBJ1-4, with D possibly matching TRBD1 (5 bases). V was trimmed by 1 base and J by 6 bases, leaving 12 bases between them. Per germline, CDR1 SGHTA and CDR2 FQGNSA. The CDR3 sequence is 15 residues long.

This clone showed up just once. This chain links TRBV24-1 with TRBJ2-7; perhaps TRBD2 as D (6 bases). Trimming shortened V by 3 bases and J by 5 bases, and 16 bases separated the two germline ends. The CDR3 consists of 15 residues. CDR1 KGHDR and CDR2 SFDVKD come from the germline V gene. The CDR3 loop reads CATSDPRGKDHEQYF. The CDR3 bases are TGTGCCACCAGTGATCCCCGGGGGAAGGACCACGAGCAGTACTTC.

In the case of this clone: The sample carries other DNA sequences with the same CDR3. The V and J genes are TRBV6-1 and TRBJ1-1; 9 bases align to TRBD1. Germline V CDR1 and CDR2: MNHNS, SASEGT. The CDR3 has 15 amino acids. The J segment lost 1 base and the V segment lost 3 bases, leaving 3 bases of the junction unmatched. CDR3 region: CASSDGTGRNTEAFF. The CDR3 nucleotides read TGTGCCAGCAGTGATGGGACAGGGAGGAACACTGAAGCTTTCTTT.

The chain is built from TRBV28 and TRBJ1-2; D call uncertain. The CDR3 spans 15 residues. V dropped 4 bases and J dropped 0 bases, with 12 bases sitting between them. Germline V CDR1 and CDR2: MDHEN, SYDVKM. The CDR3 sequence is CASSSPSLANYGYTF. DNA for the CDR3: TGTGCCAGCAGTTCCCCAAGTTTAGCTAACTATGGCTACACCTTC.

This clone was counted a single time. This chain links TRBV11-3 with TRBJ2-2, with D possibly TRBD1 on 5 matching bases. This CDR3 has 17 amino acids. V lost 5 bases and J 3 bases, leaving 19 bases between the germline ends. CDR1 SGHNT and CDR2 YENEEA come from the germline V gene. The CDR3 sequence: CASSLGSFQGDTGELFF. The CDR3 DNA is TGTGCCAGCAGCCTAGGGTCGTTTCAGGGCGACACCGGGGAGCTGTTTTTT.

The chain couples TRBV19 to TRBJ2-7; TRBD1 matches at 8 bases. Per germline, CDR1 LNHDA and CDR2 SQIVND (reference sequence). This CDR3 is built from 14 residues. V gave up 2 bases and J gave up 2 bases; unmatched junction bases: 2. CDR3 protein: CASSIPGQAYEQYF. In DNA form, the CDR3 reads TGTGCCAGTAGTATACCGGGACAGGCCTACGAGCAGTACTTC.

V usage is TRBV7-3 and J usage is TRBJ1-2, with 8 bases identical to TRBD1. V shed 5 bases and J 6 bases; nucleotides not matched to a gene: 8. Germline CDR1 reads SGHTA; CDR2 reads FQGTGA. This CDR3 region has 14 residues. CDR3 in DNA: TGTGCCAGCAGCATCGGACAGGGTAGCGATGGCTACACCTTC. Protein: CASSIGQGSDGYTF.

This sequence joins TRBV7-2 and TRBJ2-1; maybe TRBD2 (5 bases). The length of the CDR3 is 14 residues. Germline CDR1 SGHTA, CDR2 FQGNSA. Trimming stripped 5 bases from V and 6 bases from J, with 14 bases between. The CDR3 loop reads CASSPSGGLNEQFF. As DNA, the CDR3 is TGTGCCAGCAGCCCGAGCGGAGGTCTCAATGAGCAGTTCTTC.

The chain recombines TRBV5-8 with TRBJ2-3, with TRBD2 identical over 8 bases. The germline V gene encodes CDR1 SGHTS and CDR2 YDEGEE. J was trimmed by 5 bases and V by 4 bases; bases with no gene match: 18. The CDR3 length is 18 residues. The CDR3 coding sequence is TGTGCCAGCAGCGGAGCTTTCTTTGCGGGGGGAGGGAAAGATACGCAGTATTTT. This codes for CASSGAFFAGGGKDTQYF.

This chain connects TRBV12-2 to TRBJ2-7; the table's D call, TRBD1, has no DNA check behind it. TRBV12-2 is listed as a pseudogene. The CDR3 runs 22 residues. For the CDR3, the DNA is TGTGCAAGTCGCTTAGTTAAGGAGATGACAGGGGGTTCTTACCACCTCTCCTACGAGCAGTACTTC. It codes for CASRLVKEMTGGSYHLSYEQYF.